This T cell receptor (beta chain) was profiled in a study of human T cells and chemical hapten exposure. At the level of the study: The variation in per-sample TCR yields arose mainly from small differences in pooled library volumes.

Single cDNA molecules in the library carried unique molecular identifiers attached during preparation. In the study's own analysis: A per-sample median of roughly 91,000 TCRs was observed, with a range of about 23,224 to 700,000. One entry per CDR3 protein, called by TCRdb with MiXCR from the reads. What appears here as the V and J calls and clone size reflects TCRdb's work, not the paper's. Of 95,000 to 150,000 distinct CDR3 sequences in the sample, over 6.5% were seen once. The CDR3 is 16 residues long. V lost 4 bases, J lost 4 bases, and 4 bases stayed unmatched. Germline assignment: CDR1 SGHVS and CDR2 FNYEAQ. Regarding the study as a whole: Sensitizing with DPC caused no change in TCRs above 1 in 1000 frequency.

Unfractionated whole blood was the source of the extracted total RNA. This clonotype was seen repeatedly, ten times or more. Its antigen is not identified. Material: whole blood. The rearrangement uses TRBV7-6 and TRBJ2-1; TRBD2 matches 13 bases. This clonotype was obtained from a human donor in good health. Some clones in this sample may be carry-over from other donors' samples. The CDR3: CASSWTSGGPYNEQFF. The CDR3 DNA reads TGTGCCAGCAGCTGGACTAGCGGGGGCCCTTACAATGAGCAGTTCTTC.